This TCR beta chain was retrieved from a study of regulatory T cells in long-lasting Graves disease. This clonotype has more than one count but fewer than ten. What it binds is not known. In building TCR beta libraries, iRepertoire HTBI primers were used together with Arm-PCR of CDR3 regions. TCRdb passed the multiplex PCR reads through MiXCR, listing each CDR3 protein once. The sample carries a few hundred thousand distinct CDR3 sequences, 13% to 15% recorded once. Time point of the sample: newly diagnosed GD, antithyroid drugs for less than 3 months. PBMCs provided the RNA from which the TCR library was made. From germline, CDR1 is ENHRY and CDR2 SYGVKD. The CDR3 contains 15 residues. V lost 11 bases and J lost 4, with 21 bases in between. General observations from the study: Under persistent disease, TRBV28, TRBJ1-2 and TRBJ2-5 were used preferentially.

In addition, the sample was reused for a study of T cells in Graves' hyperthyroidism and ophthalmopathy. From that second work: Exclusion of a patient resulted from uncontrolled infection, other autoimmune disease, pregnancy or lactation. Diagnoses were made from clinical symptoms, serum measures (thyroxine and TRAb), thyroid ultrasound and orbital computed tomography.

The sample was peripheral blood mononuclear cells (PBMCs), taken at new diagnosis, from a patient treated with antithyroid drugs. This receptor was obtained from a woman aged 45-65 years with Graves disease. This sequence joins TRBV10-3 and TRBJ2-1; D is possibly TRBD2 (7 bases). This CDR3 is CAVSWGGGTYNEQFF. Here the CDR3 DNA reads TGTGCCGTATCCTGGGGGGGCGGCACTTACAATGAGCAGTTCTTC.